Each of the 21 T cell receptor beta chains below was sequenced from the same sample in a study of shared clonotypes between healthy human individuals. Using immunoSEQ multiplex PCR, the repertoire was profiled, and TCRdb retains in-frame clones only, with some absent. Among some 1 million clones listed, approximately 72% were seen once. The sequenced sample was memory CD4+ T cells sorted from blood. The subset was: CD45RA-negative fraction. Receptors were obtained from a man between 18 and 35 years old in good health.

The V call is TRBV25-1, the J call TRBJ2-7; D possibly uses TRBD1 or TRBD2 (6 bases each). CDR3 size: 13 residues. The germline CDR1 and CDR2 sequences are MGHDK and SYGVNS. The germline V and J ends were trimmed by 8 bases and 7 bases, with 18 bases remaining between them. CDR3 sequence: CASSGGQAREQYF. CDR3 bases: TGTGCCAGCTCTGGGGGGCAGGCGAGGGAGCAGTACTTC.

The CDR3 sequence is CASSHSGGPSYEQYF. The DNA for the CDR3 is TGCGCCAGCAGCCACTCCGGTGGACCCTCCTACGAGCAGTACTTC. The gene calls are TRBV5-1 and TRBJ2-7, with D hard to call. V lost 4 bases and J 0 bases, leaving 14 bases between the germline ends. The CDR3 is 15 residues long. Per the germline V gene, CDR1 is SGHRS and CDR2 is YFSETQ.

This chain joins TRBV7-8 and TRBJ2-3, with 7 nucleotides matching TRBD2. V lost 1 base to trimming and J lost 4 bases; unmatched junction nucleotides: 5. Germline values: CDR1 SGHVS, CDR2 FQNEAQ. The length of the CDR3 is 15 residues. The CDR3 here is CASSLGGRGADTQYF. Here the CDR3 DNA reads TGTGCCAGCAGCTTAGGGGGGAGGGGAGCAGATACGCAGTATTTT. Full variable domain (rest looked up from reference TRBV7-8 and TRBJ2-3): GAGVSQSPRYKVAKRGQDVALRCDPISGHVSLFWYQQALGQGPEFLTYFQNEAQLDKSGLPSDRFFAERPEGSVSTLKIQRTQQEDSAVYLCASSLGGRGADTQYFGPGTRLTVL.

Worth noting for this clone: The sample holds other DNA sequences that translate to the same CDR3. This rearrangement joins TRBV5-1 to TRBJ2-3; no firm D call. From germline, CDR1 is SGHRS and CDR2 YFSETQ. Between the trimmed V and J ends, which lost 0 bases and 4 bases, there was a span of 6 bases. The CDR3 consists of 13 residues. The CDR3 nucleotides are TGCGCCAGCAGCTTGGGAGCCGCAGATACGCAGTATTTT. Translation: CASSLGAADTQYF.

The chain combines TRBV6-1 with TRBJ2-5; D may be TRBD2 (6 bases). Trimming pared 4 bases from V and 5 bases from J, leaving 11 bases between. Per germline, CDR1 MNHNS and CDR2 SASEGT. This CDR3 comprises 13 residues. The CDR3, as DNA: TGTGCCAGCAGTGGGGACTCCGGGGAGACCCAGTACTTC. This codes for CASSGDSGETQYF.

The chain carries TRBV5-4 and TRBJ1-2, with D unresolved. The germline V gene has CDR1 SGHNT and CDR2 YYREEE (reference sequence). This CDR3 contains 13 residues. V lost 4 bases and J 4 bases, leaving 11 bases between the germline ends. In DNA form, the CDR3 reads TGTGCCAGCAGCCCTGCGTCCCGCTATGGCTACACCTTC. Protein sequence: CASSPASRYGYTF.

This clone was detected a few times. This chain uses TRBV15 with TRBJ1-4, with D possibly being TRBD1 (5 bases). Germline V lookup: CDR1 LNHNV, CDR2 YYDKDF (reference sequence). The CDR3 has 13 residues. The ends were cut back, 0 bases at V and 12 bases at J, with 11 bases in the middle. CDR3 nucleotide sequence: TGTGCCACCAGCAGAGATATGCTGGGGGAACTGTTTTTT. Translating it yields CATSRDMLGELFF.

The chain uses TRBV19 and TRBJ1-3, with D unresolved. Trimming cost V 7 bases and J 0 bases, with 10 bases left between them. The CDR3 runs 14 residues. The germline gives CDR1 LNHDA, CDR2 SQIVND (reference sequence). CDR3 coding DNA: TGTGCCAGTACCGAGAGAGCCTCTGGAAACACCATATATTTT. This encodes CASTERASGNTIYF. Full variable domain (rest looked up from reference TRBV19 and TRBJ1-3): DGGITQSPKYLFRKEGQNVTLSCEQNLNHDAMYWYRQDPGQGLRLIYYSQIVNDFQKGDIAEGYSVSREKKESFPLTVTSAQKNPTAFYLCASTERASGNTIYFGEGSWLTVV.

The chain recombines TRBV30 with TRBJ1-1, with D possibly matching TRBD1 (6 bases). The CDR3 consists of 15 residues. The ends were cut back, 3 bases at V and 3 bases at J, with 17 bases in the middle. From germline, CDR1 is GTSNPN and CDR2 SVGIG (reference sequence). CDR3 region: CAWSPRGGAYTEAFF. The CDR3 coding sequence is TGTGCCTGGAGCCCCCGGGGGGGGGCCTACACTGAAGCTTTCTTT. The full variable domain, completed using reference TRBV30 and TRBJ1-1, is SQTIHQWPATLVQPVGSPLSLECTVEGTSNPNLYWYRQAAGRGLQLLFYSVGIGQISSEVPQNLSASRPQDRQFILSSKKLLLSDSGFYLCAWSPRGGAYTEAFFGQGTRLTVV.

In this sample, this clone turned up once. Sequence at one end of the junction differs from germline and may be a read error. The genes are TRBV30 and TRBJ2-1, with a possible D match to TRBD1 (5 bases). The CDR3 totals 10 residues. Germline V gene data show CDR1 as GTSNPN and CDR2 as SVGIG (reference sequence). The chain's CDR3 is CAWYQGSWIF. DNA for the CDR3: TGTGCCTGGTATCAGGGAAGTTGGATCTTC.

The chain combines TRBV5-1 with TRBJ2-5, with no clear D. Germline V gene sequence: CDR1 SGHRS, CDR2 YFSETQ. V lost 0 bases and J lost 5, with 8 bases in between. The CDR3 consists of 13 residues. In nucleotides, the CDR3 is TGCGCCAGCAGCTTGGTTAGCATGGAGACCCAGTACTTC. As protein: CASSLVSMETQYF.

V and J are TRBV29-1 and TRBJ2-3; no clear D gene. The germline V and J ends were trimmed by 4 bases and 4 bases, with 6 bases remaining between them. CDR1 and CDR2 (germline): SQVTM, ANQGSEA. The CDR3 sequence is 11 residues long. The CDR3 nucleotides are TGCAGCGTTGGGTTCGCAGATACGCAGTATTTT. As protein: CSVGFADTQYF.

The chain has TRBV6-1 and TRBJ1-2, with D possibly being TRBD1 (5 bases). Trimming removed 1 base at V and 4 bases at J, with 10 bases between. This CDR3 has 14 residues. Germline-derived CDR1 and CDR2 are MNHNS and SASEGT. The DNA of the CDR3 is TGTGCCAGCAGTGAAGGGGGGAGCTTCTATGGCTACACCTTC. Translated, it gives CASSEGGSFYGYTF.

The V and J genes are TRBV5-5 and TRBJ2-5, with TRBD2 matching over 12 bases. CDR1 and CDR2 (germline): SGHKS, YYEKEE (reference sequence). The CDR3 totals 16 residues. V lost 4 bases, J lost 5 bases, and 9 bases stayed unmatched. CDR3 in amino acids: CASSRRLAGDMETQYF. The CDR3 coding sequence is TGTGCCAGCAGCAGACGACTAGCGGGAGACATGGAGACCCAGTACTTC.

The chain is built from TRBV7-3 and TRBJ2-3, with a possible D match to TRBD2 (5 bases). This CDR3 is built from 15 residues. The V gene lost 5 bases and the J gene lost 1 base, with 13 bases spanning the gap. Per germline, CDR1 SGHTA and CDR2 FQGTGA. The DNA for the CDR3 is TGTGCCAGCAGCCCCCGCGGGCAGGGCACAGATACGCAGTATTTT. Translating it yields CASSPRGQGTDTQYF.

This sequence joins TRBV11-2 and TRBJ1-5; the D gene is possibly TRBD1 (5 bases). This CDR3 contains 14 residues. The ends were cut back, 5 bases at V and 3 bases at J, with 11 bases in the middle. The germline V gene encodes CDR1 SGHAT and CDR2 FQNNGV. The CDR3 region has the DNA TGTGCCAGCAGCCACGGGGGGGTCAATCAGCCCCAGCATTTT. Encoded protein: CASSHGGVNQPQHF.

In this sample, this clone turned up many times. This chain joins TRBV6-1 and TRBJ1-3; TRBD1 might be the D (5 bases). Germline loops: CDR1 MNHNS, CDR2 SASEGT. The CDR3 consists of 12 residues. Deletions cut 4 bases from V and 10 bases from J, with 11 bases between. This CDR3 is CASSVDGGTIYF. CDR3 bases: TGTGCCAGCAGTGTGGATGGGGGGACCATATATTTT.

As to this clone: A far larger clone is off by one base, so a read error is likely. The V and J genes are TRBV28 and TRBJ1-2; TRBD1 matches 9 bases. The length of the CDR3 is 14 residues. The germline gives CDR1 MDHEN, CDR2 SYDVKM. CDR3 nucleotide sequence: TGTGCCAGCAGTGAACAGGGGGCAGCCTATGGCTACATCTTC. It translates to CASSEQGAAYGYIF.

This chain uses TRBV25-1 with TRBJ1-1; unclear D gene. V lost 9 bases, J lost 1 base, and 6 bases lay in between. Germline CDR1 MGHDK, CDR2 SYGVNS. The CDR3 has 11 amino acids. The CDR3 nucleotides read TGTGCCAGTTCCTCGAACACTGAAGCTTTCTTT. Translated: CASSSNTEAFF.

The rearrangement uses TRBV7-8 and TRBJ2-2, with D perhaps matching TRBD2 (5 bases). The CDR3 is made up of 16 amino acids. Trimming removed 3 bases from V and 0 bases from J, with 11 bases in between. From germline, CDR1 is SGHVS and CDR2 FQNEAQ. The CDR3 region has the DNA TGTGCCAGCAGCTTCAGCGGAGCAGCGAACACCGGGGAGCTGTTTTTT. It encodes CASSFSGAANTGELFF. The whole variable domain, remainder taken from reference TRBV7-8 and TRBJ2-2, is GAGVSQSPRYKVAKRGQDVALRCDPISGHVSLFWYQQALGQGPEFLTYFQNEAQLDKSGLPSDRFFAERPEGSVSTLKIQRTQQEDSAVYLCASSFSGAANTGELFFGEGSRLTVL.

V is TRBV5-1 and J is TRBJ2-5, with D unresolved. The germline V and J ends were trimmed by 4 bases and 4 bases, with 14 bases remaining between them. The germline gives CDR1 SGHRS, CDR2 YFSETQ. This CDR3 is 14 amino acids long. This CDR3 reads CASSRSYSGETQYF. DNA for the CDR3: TGCGCCAGCAGCCGCTCCTATAGTGGAGAGACCCAGTACTTC.